This T cell receptor beta chain was recovered during a study of preoperative IRX-2 immunotherapy in early breast cancer. Treatment defined: preoperative locoregional IRX-2 cytokine immunotherapy. This phase Ib study tested locoregional IRX-2 cytokine immunotherapy given before surgery. The method was immunoSEQ multiplex PCR; TCRdb's version includes in-frame clones alone and lacks a portion of them. The table records around 57,000 clones, around 94% of them present only once. Germline V gene data show CDR1 as MGHRA and CDR2 as YSYEKL. Trimming left V 8 bases short and J 0 bases short, with 15 bases between. The CDR3 has 15 amino acids.

The chain employs TRBV4-1 and TRBJ2-3, with TRBD2 as a possible D gene (5 bases). The clonotype comes from a human donor with breast cancer. The sample was taken from a patient treated with IRX-2 immunotherapy. The CDR3 DNA reads TGCGCCAGCTCCGGAGGTGCGGGTAGCACAGATACGCAGTATTTT. This translates into CASSGGAGSTDTQYF.